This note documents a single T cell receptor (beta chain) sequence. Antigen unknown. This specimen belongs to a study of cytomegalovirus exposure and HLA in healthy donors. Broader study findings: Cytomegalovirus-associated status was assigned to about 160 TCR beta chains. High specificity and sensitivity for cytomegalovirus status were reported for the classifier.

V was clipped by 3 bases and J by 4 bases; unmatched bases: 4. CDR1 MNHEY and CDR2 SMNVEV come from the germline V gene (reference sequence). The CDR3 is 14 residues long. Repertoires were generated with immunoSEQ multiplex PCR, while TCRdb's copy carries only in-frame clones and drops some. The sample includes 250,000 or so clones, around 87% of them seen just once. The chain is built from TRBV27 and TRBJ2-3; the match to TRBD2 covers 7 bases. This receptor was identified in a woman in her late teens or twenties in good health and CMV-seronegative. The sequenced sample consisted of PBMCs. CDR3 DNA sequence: TGTGCCAGCAGTTTCGGACTAGGCGCAGATACGCAGTATTTT. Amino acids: CASSFGLGADTQYF.